This T cell receptor beta chain was observed in a study of cytomegalovirus exposure and HLA in healthy donors. The CDR3 totals 13 residues. Germline CDR1 is SGHRS and CDR2 is YFSETQ. Trimming left V 1 base short and J 8 bases short, with 7 bases between. Regarding the study as a whole: 150 to 200 TCR beta chains were listed as cytomegalovirus-associated. Presence/absence analyses rested on an assumption that sequencing depth was roughly uniform across donors. Usually a TCR sequence was rare, but some public TCRs were found in many donors.

Both 60 Vbeta primers and 13 Jbeta primers went into the PCR. Produced via immunoSEQ multiplex PCR; TCRdb's table is partial and in-frame only. The sample yields 200,000 or so clones, roughly 87% seen once. This clone was observed once. Antigen: not known. Sequencing was carried out using PBMCs. The chain couples TRBV5-1 to TRBJ1-6; D is unresolved. The origin of this receptor is a girl less than two years old in good health and CMV-seronegative. CDR3 bases: TGCGCCAGCAGCTTGAGCGGTCATTCACCCCTCCACTTT. It translates to CASSLSGHSPLHF.